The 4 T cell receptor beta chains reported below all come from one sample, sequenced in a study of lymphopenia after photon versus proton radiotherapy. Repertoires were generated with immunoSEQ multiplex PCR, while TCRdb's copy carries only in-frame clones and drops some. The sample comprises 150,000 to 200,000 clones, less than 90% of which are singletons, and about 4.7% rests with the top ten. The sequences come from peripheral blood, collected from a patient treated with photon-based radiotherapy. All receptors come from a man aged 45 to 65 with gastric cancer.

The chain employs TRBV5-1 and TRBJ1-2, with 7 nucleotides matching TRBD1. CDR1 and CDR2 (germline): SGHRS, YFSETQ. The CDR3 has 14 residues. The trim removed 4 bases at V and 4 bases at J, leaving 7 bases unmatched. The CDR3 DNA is TGCGCCAGCAGCCCCCGGGAGGGGGCCTATGGCTACACCTTC. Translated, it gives CASSPREGAYGYTF.

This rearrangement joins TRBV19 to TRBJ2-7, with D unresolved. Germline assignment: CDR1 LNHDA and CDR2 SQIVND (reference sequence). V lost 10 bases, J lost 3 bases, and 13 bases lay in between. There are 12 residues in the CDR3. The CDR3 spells CATKDPFYEQYF. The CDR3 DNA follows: TGTGCCACCAAAGACCCTTTCTACGAGCAGTACTTC.

The DNA for the CDR3 is TGTGCCAGCACCAGACAGGGTGGGGAAAAACTGTTTTTT. It translates to CASTRQGGEKLFF. V usage is TRBV4-2 and J usage is TRBJ1-4; 7 positions match TRBD1. This CDR3 has 13 residues. J gave up 8 bases and V 7 bases, and 7 bases lay outside the gene matches. Per the germline V gene, CDR1 is LGHNA and CDR2 is YNFKEQ.

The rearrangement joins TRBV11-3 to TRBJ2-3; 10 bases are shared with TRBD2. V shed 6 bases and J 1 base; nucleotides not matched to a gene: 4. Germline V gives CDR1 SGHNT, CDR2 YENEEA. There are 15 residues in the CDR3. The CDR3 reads CASSTGTSGTDTQYF. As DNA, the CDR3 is TGTGCCAGCAGTACCGGGACTAGCGGCACAGATACGCAGTATTTT.